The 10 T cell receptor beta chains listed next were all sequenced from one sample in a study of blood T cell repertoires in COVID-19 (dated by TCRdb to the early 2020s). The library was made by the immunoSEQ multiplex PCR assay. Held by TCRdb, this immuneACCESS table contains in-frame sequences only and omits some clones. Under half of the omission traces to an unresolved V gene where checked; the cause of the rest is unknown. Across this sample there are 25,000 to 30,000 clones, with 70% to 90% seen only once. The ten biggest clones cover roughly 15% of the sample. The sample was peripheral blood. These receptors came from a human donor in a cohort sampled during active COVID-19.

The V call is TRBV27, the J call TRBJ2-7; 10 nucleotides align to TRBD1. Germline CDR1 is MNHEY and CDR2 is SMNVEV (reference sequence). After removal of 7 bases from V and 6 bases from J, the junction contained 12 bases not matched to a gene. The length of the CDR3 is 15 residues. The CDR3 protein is CASKKADRGAGEQYF. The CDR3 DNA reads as TGTGCCAGCAAAAAAGCGGACAGGGGGGCGGGCGAGCAGTACTTC.

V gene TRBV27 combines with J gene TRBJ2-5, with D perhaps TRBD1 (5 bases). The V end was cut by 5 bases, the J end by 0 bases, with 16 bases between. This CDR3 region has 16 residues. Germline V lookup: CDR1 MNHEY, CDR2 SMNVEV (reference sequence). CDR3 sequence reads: CASSPRTLWDQETQYF. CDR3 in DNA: TGTGCCAGCAGTCCGAGGACACTCTGGGACCAAGAGACCCAGTACTTC.

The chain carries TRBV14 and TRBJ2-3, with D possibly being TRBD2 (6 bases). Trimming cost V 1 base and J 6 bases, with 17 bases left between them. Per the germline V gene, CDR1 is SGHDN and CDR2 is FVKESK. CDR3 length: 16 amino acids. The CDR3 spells CASSQGRKGRMDTQYF. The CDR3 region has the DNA TGTGCCAGCAGCCAAGGCCGGAAGGGGAGGATGGATACGCAGTATTTT. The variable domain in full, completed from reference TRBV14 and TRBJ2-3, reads EAGVTQFPSHSVIEKGQTVTLRCDPISGHDNLYWYRRVMGKEIKFLLHFVKESKQDESGMPNNRFLAERTGGTYSTLKVQPAELEDSGVYFCASSQGRKGRMDTQYFGPGTRLTVL.

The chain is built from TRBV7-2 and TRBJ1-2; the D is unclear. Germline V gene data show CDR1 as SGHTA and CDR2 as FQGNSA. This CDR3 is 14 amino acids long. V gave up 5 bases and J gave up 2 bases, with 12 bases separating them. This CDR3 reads CASSPGSTNYGYTF. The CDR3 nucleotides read TGTGCCAGCAGCCCCGGGTCGACGAACTATGGCTACACCTTC.

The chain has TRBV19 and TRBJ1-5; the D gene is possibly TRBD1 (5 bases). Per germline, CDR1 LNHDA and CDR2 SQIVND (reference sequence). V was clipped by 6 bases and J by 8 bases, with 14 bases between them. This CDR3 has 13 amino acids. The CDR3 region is CASSDPRVKPQHF. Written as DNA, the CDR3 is TGTGCCAGTAGCGATCCCAGGGTCAAGCCCCAGCATTTT.

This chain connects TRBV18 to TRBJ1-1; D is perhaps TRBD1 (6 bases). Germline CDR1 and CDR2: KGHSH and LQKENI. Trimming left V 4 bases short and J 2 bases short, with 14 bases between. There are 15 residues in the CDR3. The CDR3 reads CASSRAGVGNTEAFF. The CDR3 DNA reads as TGTGCCAGCTCACGCGCAGGGGTCGGAAACACTGAAGCTTTCTTT.

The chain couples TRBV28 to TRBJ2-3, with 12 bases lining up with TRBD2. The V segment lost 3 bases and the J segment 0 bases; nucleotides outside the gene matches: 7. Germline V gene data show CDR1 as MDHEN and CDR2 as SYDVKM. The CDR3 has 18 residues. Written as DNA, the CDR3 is TGTGCCAGCAGTTTTGGGCTAGCGGGAGGGCCTAGCACAGATACGCAGTATTTT. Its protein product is CASSFGLAGGPSTDTQYF.

The CDR3 is CASSPYRTGELFF. The CDR3 nucleotides are TGTGCCAGCAGCCCCTATCGGACCGGGGAGCTGTTTTTT. The chain carries TRBV11-3 and TRBJ2-2; D unresolved. The V gene's germline CDR1 is SGHNT and CDR2 YENEEA. This CDR3 is 13 amino acids long. V was clipped by 5 bases and J by 5 bases, with 9 bases between them.

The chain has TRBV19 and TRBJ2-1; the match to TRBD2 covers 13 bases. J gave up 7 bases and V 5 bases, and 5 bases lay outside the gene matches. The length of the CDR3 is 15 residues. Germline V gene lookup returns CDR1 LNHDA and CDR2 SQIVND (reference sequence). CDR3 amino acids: CASSHTSGGVNEQFF. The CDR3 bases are TGTGCCAGTAGTCACACTAGCGGGGGGGTTAATGAGCAGTTCTTC.

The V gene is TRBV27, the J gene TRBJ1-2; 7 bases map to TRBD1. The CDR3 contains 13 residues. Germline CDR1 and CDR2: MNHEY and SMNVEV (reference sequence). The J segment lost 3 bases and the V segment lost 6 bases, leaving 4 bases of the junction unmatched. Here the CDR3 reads CASSLGTDYGYTF. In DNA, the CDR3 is TGTGCCAGCAGCCTCGGGACAGACTATGGCTACACCTTC.